This T cell receptor beta chain was observed in a study of tumor and adjacent non-tumor tissue in lung cancer. Study details: Patients comprised some eleven adenocarcinoma, 2 squamous cell carcinoma and 1 small cell lung cancer.

The template was RNA from unsorted bulk tissue. CDR1 is SQVTM and CDR2 is ANQGSEA in the germline V gene. Trimming removed 0 bases from V and 2 bases from J; junction bases left unmatched: 18. The CDR3 runs to 20 residues. This clonotype was counted a few times. It may be a read error: a sequence one base away is much more abundant. The library came from three nested PCR rounds adapted from ARM-PCR protocols. TCRdb independently ran MiXCR on the multiplex PCR reads; one entry per CDR3 protein. The sample carries 100,000 to 150,000 distinct CDR3 sequences, 55% to 75% recorded once. The chain carries TRBV29-1 and TRBJ2-1; 8 bases line up with TRBD2. The material sequenced was lung tumor tissue. This receptor was obtained from a man aged 25-45 years with non-small cell lung cancer. For the CDR3, the DNA is TGCAGCGTTGAAGATGTCCCCTTGGGACTAGTGGGAGGGGCCTACAATGAGCAGTTCTTC. Its translation is CSVEDVPLGLVGGAYNEQFF.